This TCR beta chain originates from a study of brain T cells in children with intractable seizures. This CDR3 spans 16 amino acids. Germline V lookup: CDR1 MDHEN, CDR2 SYDVKM. V lost 6 bases, J lost 3 bases, and 18 bases lay in between. Assay: immunoSEQ multiplex PCR; the TCRdb copy retains only in-frame clones and omits some. The table includes approximately 60,000 clones, 95% to 96% detected once. The receptor was isolated from a boy under two years old with focal cortical dysplasia and intractable seizures. This sample comprised peripheral blood, obtained at surgery. The chain uses TRBV28 and TRBJ1-3; no firm D call. The CDR3 loop reads CASSQNSGCCGNTIYF. Here the CDR3 DNA reads TGTGCCAGCAGCCAGAATTCGGGTTGTTGTGGAAACACCATATATTTT.